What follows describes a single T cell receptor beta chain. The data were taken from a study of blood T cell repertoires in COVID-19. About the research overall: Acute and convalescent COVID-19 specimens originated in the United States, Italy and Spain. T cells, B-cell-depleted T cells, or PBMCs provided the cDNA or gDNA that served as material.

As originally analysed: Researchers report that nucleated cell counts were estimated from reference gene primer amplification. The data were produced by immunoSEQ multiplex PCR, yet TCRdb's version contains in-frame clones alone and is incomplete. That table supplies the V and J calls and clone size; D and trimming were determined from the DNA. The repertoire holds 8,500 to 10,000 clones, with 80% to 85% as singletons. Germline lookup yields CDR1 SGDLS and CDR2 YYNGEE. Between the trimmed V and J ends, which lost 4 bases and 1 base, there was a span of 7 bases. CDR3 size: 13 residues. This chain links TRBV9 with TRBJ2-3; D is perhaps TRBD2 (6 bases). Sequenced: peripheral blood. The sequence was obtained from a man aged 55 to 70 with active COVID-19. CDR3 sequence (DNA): TGTGCCAGCAGCCAGCGGGGCACAGATACGCAGTATTTT. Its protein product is CASSQRGTDTQYF.